The 6 T cell receptor beta chains listed next were all sequenced from one sample in a study of cytomegalovirus exposure and HLA in healthy donors. PCR involved 60 Vbeta and 13 Jbeta primers. Repertoires were generated with immunoSEQ multiplex PCR, while TCRdb's copy carries only in-frame clones and drops some. Of about 65,000 clones listed, 70% to 85% are singletons. Input material: PBMCs. The receptor set was obtained from a girl aged 5-17 years in good health and CMV-seropositive.

The chain links TRBV28 to TRBJ1-2, with no clear D. Trimming removed 7 bases from V and 2 bases from J, with 14 bases in between. This CDR3 is 14 amino acids long. Germline CDR1 and CDR2: MDHEN and SYDVKM. The CDR3 sequence: CASNQRGVNYGYTF. The CDR3 nucleotides read TGTGCCAGCAATCAGCGGGGAGTGAACTATGGCTACACCTTC.

The rearrangement joins TRBV7-6 to TRBJ2-5, with D perhaps TRBD2 (6 bases). The V end was cut by 7 bases, the J end by 1 base, with 22 bases between. This CDR3 contains 17 residues. The germline V gene encodes CDR1 SGHVS and CDR2 FNYEAQ. CDR3 in amino acids: CASTLRPRGLVQETQYF. CDR3 coding DNA: TGTGCCAGCACCCTTAGGCCCCGGGGGTTGGTCCAAGAGACCCAGTACTTC.

Relative to its sample, this clone is medium-sized. CDR3 coding DNA: TGTGCCAGCAGTCCCGGACAGGGATACGTTGGCGGCAATCAGCCCCAGCATTTT. This translates into CASSPGQGYVGGNQPQHF. The rearrangement links TRBV27 to TRBJ1-5; TRBD1 aligns across 8 bases. The CDR3 consists of 18 residues. The germline CDR1 and CDR2 sequences are MNHEY and SMNVEV (reference sequence). Unmatched junction bases numbered 14, after V lost 5 bases and J lost 2 bases.

The V and J genes are TRBV12-5 and TRBJ2-1; D not certain. Germline CDR1 reads LGHNT; CDR2 reads FRNRAP. This CDR3 has 12 amino acids. V was pared by 6 bases and J by 5 bases, with 8 bases between. The CDR3 nucleotides read TGTGCTAGTGGGTCAGATGACAATGAGCAGTTCTTC. Translated: CASGSDDNEQFF. Looking up the rest from reference TRBV12-5 and TRBJ2-1 gives the full variable domain: DARVTQTPRHKVTEMGQEVTMRCQPILGHNTVFWYRQTMMQGLELLAYFRNRAPLDDSGMPKDRFSAEMPDATLATLKIQPSEPRDSAVYFCASGSDDNEQFFGPGTRLTVL.

The chain couples TRBV29-1 to TRBJ1-5, with 7 positions matching TRBD1. Trimming at V came to 5 bases and at J to 7 bases, leaving 8 bases not matched to a gene. Germline CDR1 and CDR2: SQVTM and ANQGSEA. The CDR3 loop spans 13 amino acids. CDR3 sequence (DNA): TGCAGCGTTCAAGGAGCCAGGGGGCAGCCCCAGCATTTT. Translating it yields CSVQGARGQPQHF.

This rearrangement joins TRBV20-1 to TRBJ2-1; D remains ambiguous. CDR1 is DFQATT and CDR2 is SNEGSKA in the germline V gene (reference sequence). The CDR3 has 10 amino acids. As DNA, the CDR3 is TGCAGCCCATTCGGGAATGAGCAGTTCTTC. It encodes CSPFGNEQFF.